The rows below give T cell receptor beta chains drawn from one sample of a study of cytomegalovirus exposure and HLA in healthy donors. Profiling relied on immunoSEQ multiplex PCR, and the TCRdb table lists in-frame clones only, not all of them. The sample has more than 100,000 clones, about three quarters seen once; the top ten hold roughly 1.5%. The source material was PBMCs. The origin of the receptors is a woman aged 18-29 years in good health and CMV-seronegative. The CDR3 runs from the conserved cysteine through the conserved F or W. A D gene is named only where the DNA matches it firmly. Clone size is stated in some rows and not others, as once, few, many or a class when expanded.

J gene,clone size,D gene,V gene,CDR3 protein,CDR3 DNA
TRBJ1-2,NA,TRBD1,TRBV5-4,CASSLQGAQGYTF,TGTGCCAGCAGCTTACAGGGGGCCCAAGGCTACACCTTC
TRBJ2-5,NA,NA,TRBV7-9,CASSLGSTGTPETQYF,TGTGCCAGCAGCTTAGGAAGTACGGGGACACCCGAGACCCAGTACTTC
TRBJ2-3,NA,TRBD2,TRBV6-1,CASSETTSGRPDTQYF,TGTGCCAGCAGTGAGACGACTAGCGGGAGACCAGATACGCAGTATTTT
TRBJ1-2,NA,NA,TRBV11-2,CASSASGVYGYTF,TGTGCCAGCAGCGCTTCAGGGGTCTATGGCTACACCTTC
TRBJ1-1,few,NA,TRBV2,CASSEALLEGWKAFF,TGTGCCAGCAGTGAAGCGCTTCTTGAGGGCTGGAAAGCTTTCTTT
TRBJ2-3,NA,TRBD2,TRBV10-2,CASSFKAGGDTDTQYF,TGCGCCAGCAGTTTTAAAGCGGGAGGGGACACAGATACGCAGTATTTT
TRBJ2-5,NA,NA,TRBV30,CAWNVAGEETQYF,TGTGCCTGGAACGTTGCCGGGGAAGAGACCCAGTACTTC
TRBJ1-1,NA,TRBD1,TRBV19,CATRDSAGRIEAFF,TGTGCCACTCGGGACAGTGCCGGACGAATTGAAGCTTTCTTT
TRBJ2-3,NA,TRBD2,TRBV15,CATSSRRMGLAAATSTDTQYF,TGTGCCACCAGCAGCCGAAGGATGGGACTAGCGGCCGCTACTAGCACAGATACGCAGTATTTT
TRBJ2-1,NA,TRBD2,TRBV6-5,CASVASGSYEQFF,TGTGCCAGCGTGGCTAGCGGGAGCTATGAGCAGTTCTTC
TRBJ2-5,NA,TRBD2,TRBV5-6,CASSPRPGLAAPQYF,TGTGCCAGCAGCCCCCGCCCCGGACTAGCGGCCCCCCAGTACTTC
TRBJ2-1,NA,TRBD2,TRBV9,CASSVGSGRAFAYNEQFF,TGTGCCAGCAGCGTAGGTAGCGGGAGGGCCTTCGCCTACAATGAGCAGTTCTTC
TRBJ1-1,NA,NA,TRBV5-1,CASSPIGVAAEAFF,TGCGCCAGCAGCCCCATAGGCGTCGCGGCGGAAGCTTTCTTT
TRBJ2-1,NA,TRBD2,TRBV4-1,CAISQEGGREARYNEQFF,TGCGCCATCAGCCAAGAAGGGGGGCGGGAGGCTAGATACAATGAGCAGTTCTTC
TRBJ1-4,NA,NA,TRBV11-2,CASSLAGWTTNEKLFF,TGTGCCAGCAGCTTAGCAGGCTGGACTACTAATGAAAAACTGTTTTTT
TRBJ2-7,NA,TRBD2,TRBV10-3,CAISEEAGAYEQYF,TGTGCCATCAGTGAGGAAGCGGGGGCCTACGAGCAGTACTTC
TRBJ2-5,NA,NA,TRBV6-5,CASSYSRTAHLETQYF,TGTGCCAGCAGTTACTCGAGGACAGCGCACCTCGAGACCCAGTACTTC